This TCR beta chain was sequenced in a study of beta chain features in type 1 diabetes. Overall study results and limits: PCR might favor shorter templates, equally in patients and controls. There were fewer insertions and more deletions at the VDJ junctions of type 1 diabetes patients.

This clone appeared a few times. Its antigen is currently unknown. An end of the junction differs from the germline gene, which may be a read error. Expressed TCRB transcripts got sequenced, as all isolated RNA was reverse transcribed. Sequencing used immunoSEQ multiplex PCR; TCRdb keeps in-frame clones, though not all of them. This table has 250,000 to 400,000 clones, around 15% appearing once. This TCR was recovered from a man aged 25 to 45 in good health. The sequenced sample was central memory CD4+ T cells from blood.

CDR3 region: CASSGRDRNTEAFF. The CDR3 nucleotides read TGTGCCAGCAGCGGAAGGGACAGGAACACTGAAGCTTTCTTT. V gene TRBV4-1 combines with J gene TRBJ1-1, with TRBD1 matching over 7 bases. The germline gives CDR1 MGHRA, CDR2 YSYEKL. This CDR3 comprises 14 residues.